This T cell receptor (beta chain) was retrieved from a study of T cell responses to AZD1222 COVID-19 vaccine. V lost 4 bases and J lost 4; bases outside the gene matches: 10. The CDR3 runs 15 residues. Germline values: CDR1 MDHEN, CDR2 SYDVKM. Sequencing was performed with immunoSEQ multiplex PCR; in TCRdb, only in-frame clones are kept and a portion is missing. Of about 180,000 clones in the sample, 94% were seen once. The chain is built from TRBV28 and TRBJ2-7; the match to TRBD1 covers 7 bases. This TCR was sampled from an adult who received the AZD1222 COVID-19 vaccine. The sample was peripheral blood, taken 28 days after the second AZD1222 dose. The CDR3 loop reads CASSSQGLVGYEQYF. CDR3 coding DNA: TGTGCCAGCAGTTCACAGGGGCTGGTGGGATACGAGCAGTACTTC.